The next 5 T cell receptor beta chains were all read from a single sample in a study of cytomegalovirus exposure and HLA in healthy donors. The PCR was carried out with 60 Vbeta primers and 13 Jbeta primers. The assay was immunoSEQ multiplex PCR, and TCRdb's table has in-frame clones only and misses some. The sample includes around 170,000 clones, approximately 80% of them seen just once. The specimen sequenced was PBMCs. These receptors all stem from a woman in her forties or fifties in good health and CMV-seronegative.

The chain carries TRBV7-6 and TRBJ2-1; 8 nucleotides align to TRBD2. The trim removed 0 bases at V and 4 bases at J, leaving 5 bases unmatched. Germline V lookup: CDR1 SGHVS, CDR2 FNYEAQ. This CDR3 is built from 16 residues. CDR3 nucleotide sequence: TGTGCCAGCAGCTTAGCGTCAGCGGGAGTATACAATGAGCAGTTCTTC. It codes for CASSLASAGVYNEQFF.

The gene calls are TRBV6-1 and TRBJ1-1; TRBD1 agrees at 7 bases. This CDR3 has 13 amino acids. Germline assignment: CDR1 MNHNS and CDR2 SASEGT. The ends lost 6 bases at V and 11 bases at J; junction bases unmatched: 12. The CDR3, as DNA: TGTGCCAGCAGCCATCCCGACAGGGTAGGTGCTTTCTTT. Its protein product is CASSHPDRVGAFF.

This clone was recorded once. In DNA, the CDR3 is TGTGCCAGCAGCCACCGGGGGACGGCGACTGAAGCTTTCTTT. It translates to CASSHRGTATEAFF. The chain uses TRBV28 and TRBJ1-1, with D tentatively TRBD1 (5 bases). This CDR3 contains 14 residues. Germline CDR1 and CDR2: MDHEN and SYDVKM. Trimming took 6 bases from V and 5 from J, leaving 16 bases between them.

The chain is built from TRBV27 and TRBJ1-6; D unclear. This CDR3 is 15 amino acids long. Germline values: CDR1 MNHEY, CDR2 SMNVEV (reference sequence). V was cut by 2 bases and J by 7 bases, with 12 bases left in between. CDR3 in DNA: TGTGCCAGCAGTTTAGGGTCAGGCTGGAATTCACCCCTCCACTTT. It codes for CASSLGSGWNSPLHF.

This rearrangement joins TRBV7-9 to TRBJ2-5, with 8 bases fitting TRBD1. There are 16 residues in the CDR3. V shed 4 bases and J 0 bases; nucleotides not matched to a gene: 7. Germline V gene data show CDR1 as SEHNR and CDR2 as FQNEAQ (reference sequence). CDR3 residues: CASSSGAGGYQETQYF. The DNA for the CDR3 is TGTGCCAGCAGCTCTGGGGCAGGGGGCTACCAAGAGACCCAGTACTTC.